The T cell receptor beta chain described here comes from a study of T cell responses to AZD1222 COVID-19 vaccine. Study-wide results and limits: Spike-specific TCR breadth and depth grew following two AZD1222 doses.

Method: immunoSEQ multiplex PCR; TCRdb's copy keeps in-frame clones and lacks some. The repertoire holds about 160,000 clones, with approximately 91% as singletons. A word on this clone: The antigen is unknown.

V was shortened by 5 bases and J by 5 bases, with 15 bases between the two germline ends. Germline V gene sequence: CDR1 MNHEY, CDR2 SVGEGT. The CDR3 is 15 residues long. The sequence came from an adult in good health. The chain is built from TRBV6-2 or TRBV6-3 and TRBJ2-2; the D call may be TRBD1 or TRBD2 (6 bases each). The specimen comprised peripheral blood, sampled on day 0 of AZD1222 vaccination. The CDR3 bases are TGTGCCAGCAGTAAAGGGGGGCTCCTGACCGGGGAGCTGTTTTTT. Translation: CASSKGGLLTGELFF.